These T cell receptor beta chains were read from a single sample in a study of cytomegalovirus exposure and HLA in healthy donors. Sequencing was performed with immunoSEQ multiplex PCR; in TCRdb, only in-frame clones are kept and a portion is missing. The sample records 120,000 or so clones, over 9.5% being singletons. The source material was PBMCs. Source of these receptors: a woman aged 18-29 years in good health and CMV-seropositive. CDR3s leave out the opening cysteine and the closing phenylalanine or tryptophan. The order of the fields is V gene, CDR3 protein.

v_gene: TRBV7-9; CDR3aa: ASSDYQRTVGANVLT
v_gene: TRBV5-1; CDR3aa: ASSPGQGGSGDQETQY
v_gene: TRBV5-4; CDR3aa: ASRPVTGSETQY
v_gene: TRBV19; CDR3aa: ASSVGRGPYEQY
v_gene: TRBV30; CDR3aa: AWTRGGTSGNEQF
v_gene: TRBV7-6; CDR3aa: ASSLARVNTEAF
v_gene: TRBV4-2; CDR3aa: ASSTSEGRGETQY
v_gene: TRBV5-6; CDR3aa: ASSLAGQYNYGYT
v_gene: TRBV6-5; CDR3aa: ASSRPAGGVYEQF
v_gene: TRBV29-1; CDR3aa: SVDSGSTDTQY
v_gene: TRBV28; CDR3aa: ASSFPLYEQY